This T cell receptor beta chain originates from a study of T cell responses to AZD1222 COVID-19 vaccine. Method: immunoSEQ multiplex PCR; TCRdb's copy keeps in-frame clones and lacks some. The sample has about 110,000 clones, 80% to 95% seen once. After removal of 2 bases from V and 6 bases from J, the junction contained 7 bases not matched to a gene. CDR1 is MNHEY, CDR2 SVGEGT, per germline. The CDR3 is 17 amino acids. This sequence originates from an adult who received the AZD1222 COVID-19 vaccine. Specimen: peripheral blood, collected 28 days after the second AZD1222 dose. V gene TRBV6-2 or TRBV6-3 combines with J gene TRBJ2-1; TRBD2 matches at 13 bases. The CDR3 sequence: CASSYLGLAGSGNEQFF. The CDR3, as DNA: TGTGCCAGCAGTTACCTGGGACTAGCGGGGTCTGGCAATGAGCAGTTCTTC.